Presented here are 22 T cell receptor beta chains from one specimen sequenced in a study of sequential checkpoint blockade in melanoma. Treatment here: randomized to nivolumab then ipilimumab (arm A) or the reverse (arm B). Data came from immunoSEQ multiplex PCR; TCRdb stores just in-frame clones and leaves some out. The sample includes about 27,000 clones, around 77% seen only once; the top ten take 10% to 15%. Sequences were derived from CD8+ T cells sorted from blood (inferred from file names), sampled from a patient given nivolumab and ipilimumab in sequence. The origin of the receptors is a human donor with melanoma.

A few counts support this clone. The rearrangement uses TRBV7-8 and TRBJ2-7, with a possible D match to TRBD1 (6 bases). This CDR3 is built from 13 residues. V was trimmed by 4 bases and J by 0 bases, leaving 7 bases between them. Germline CDR1 and CDR2: SGHVS and FQNEAQ. The CDR3 bases are TGTGCCAGCAGCTCGGACAGCTCCTACGAGCAGTACTTC. It yields the protein CASSSDSSYEQYF.

Turning to this clone: The junction does not match germline at one end; this may be a read error. J is TRBJ2-7 and V is TRBV15, with TRBD1 as a possible D gene (6 bases). CDR3 size: 14 residues. Germline lookup yields CDR1 LNHNV and CDR2 YYDKDF (reference sequence). CDR3 region: CATSGDTGLNEQYF. The CDR3 nucleotides are TGTGCCACCAGCGGAGACACAGGGTTGAACGAGCAGTACTTC.

The rearrangement uses TRBV18 and TRBJ2-2; tentative D call: TRBD1 (6 bases). V lost 3 bases to trimming and J lost 2 bases, with 10 bases between them. CDR3 length equals 15 residues. The germline gives CDR1 KGHSH, CDR2 LQKENI. The CDR3 bases are TGTGCCAGCTCACCGGGGACAACCAACACCGGGGAGCTGTTTTTT. This codes for CASSPGTTNTGELFF. Full variable domain (remainder filled in from reference TRBV18 and TRBJ2-2): NAGVMQNPRHLVRRRGQEARLRCSPMKGHSHVYWYRQLPEEGLKFMVYLQKENIIDESGMPKERFSAEFPKEGPSILRIQQVVRGDSAAYFCASSPGTTNTGELFFGEGSRLTVL.

The chain has TRBV7-9 and TRBJ2-2; perhaps TRBD2 as D (5 bases). Germline V gene data show CDR1 as SEHNR and CDR2 as FQNEAQ (reference sequence). CDR3 length equals 15 residues. The V end was cut by 3 bases, the J end by 0 bases, with 8 bases between. CDR3 amino acids: CASSFGGPNTGELFF. CDR3 sequence (DNA): TGTGCCAGCAGCTTCGGAGGCCCGAACACCGGGGAGCTGTTTTTT.

The V call is TRBV5-1, the J call TRBJ1-1; TRBD1 aligns across 8 bases. V trimming: 0 bases; J trimming: 3 bases; junction bases outside the gene matches: 1. CDR1 SGHRS and CDR2 YFSETQ come from the germline V gene. This CDR3 is built from 14 residues. CDR3 protein: CASSLETGDTEAFF. CDR3 coding DNA: TGCGCCAGCAGCTTGGAGACAGGGGACACTGAAGCTTTCTTT.

The CDR3 here is CASSSARGVLGASYEQYF. The CDR3 DNA reads TGTGCCAGCAGCTCGGCCAGGGGAGTCCTAGGAGCGTCGTACGAGCAGTACTTC. V gene TRBV5-4 combines with J gene TRBJ2-7, with TRBD1 as a possible D gene (6 bases). V was pared by 3 bases and J by 4 bases, with 26 bases between. Germline lookup yields CDR1 SGHNT and CDR2 YYREEE (reference sequence). This CDR3 is 18 amino acids long.

This chain connects TRBV29-1 to TRBJ2-5; tentative D call: TRBD1 (5 bases). The DNA end lines up better with TRBJ2-7; the J call may be wrong. Germline assignment: CDR1 SQVTM and CDR2 ANQGSEA. The CDR3 has 13 residues. CDR3 nucleotides: TGCAGCGCTGCTTCCAGGGATACCTACGAGCAGTACTTC. It specifies CSAASRDTYEQYF.

The chain uses TRBV11-2 and TRBJ2-7; perhaps TRBD2 as D (6 bases). The CDR3 is made up of 15 amino acids. Germline V gene data show CDR1 as SGHAT and CDR2 as FQNNGV. V was clipped by 0 bases and J by 2 bases, with 11 bases between them. The CDR3 spells CASSLEASEAYEQYF. The CDR3 nucleotides read TGTGCCAGCAGCTTAGAGGCTAGCGAAGCCTACGAGCAGTACTTC.

Only one count was recorded for this clone. The gene calls are TRBV7-8 and TRBJ1-4; D not resolved. Per the germline V gene, CDR1 is SGHVS and CDR2 is FQNEAQ. The CDR3 is made up of 12 amino acids. Trimming cost V 5 bases and J 10 bases, with 11 bases left between them. The CDR3 is CASSNRLRKLFF. The CDR3 DNA reads TGTGCCAGCAGCAATCGCCTGCGAAAACTGTTTTTT.

The rearrangement joins TRBV7-9 to TRBJ2-2; D ambiguous. V was trimmed by 5 bases and J by 5 bases, leaving 3 bases between them. There are 11 residues in the CDR3. CDR1 SEHNR and CDR2 FQNEAQ come from the germline V gene (reference sequence). The CDR3: CASSPTGELFF. The CDR3 coding sequence is TGTGCCAGCAGCCCTACCGGGGAGCTGTTTTTT. Filled out from reference TRBV7-9 and TRBJ2-2, the complete variable domain reads DTGVSQNPRHKITKRGQNVTFRCDPISEHNRLYWYRQTLGQGPEFLTYFQNEAQLEKSRLLSDRFSAERPKGSFSTLEIQRTEQGDSAMYLCASSPTGELFFGEGSRLTVL.

The chain joins TRBV28 to TRBJ2-2, with 7 positions matching TRBD1. The CDR3 loop spans 16 amino acids. V lost 6 bases, J lost 0 bases, and 7 bases stayed unmatched. Germline values: CDR1 MDHEN, CDR2 SYDVKM. In DNA, the CDR3 is TGTGCCAGCAGCCCTGCGACAGGGACGAACACCGGGGAGCTGTTTTTT. Protein sequence: CASSPATGTNTGELFF.

This clone was seen just once. The chain uses TRBV7-9 and TRBJ2-5, with 12 bases matching TRBD1. V lost 4 bases, J lost 4 bases, and 13 bases stayed unmatched. The V gene's germline CDR1 is SEHNR and CDR2 FQNEAQ (reference sequence). This CDR3 has 18 residues. In nucleotides, the CDR3 is TGTGCCAGCAGCTCAAGAAATACCGGGACAGGGGGCGGAGAGACCCAGTACTTC. Protein product: CASSSRNTGTGGGETQYF.

The chain is built from TRBV19 and TRBJ1-2; D unresolved. The CDR3 is 13 residues long. CDR1 is LNHDA, CDR2 SQIVND, per germline (reference sequence). Trimming took off 4 bases at V and 8 bases at J, with 14 bases between the two ends. Here the CDR3 reads CASSSGPTLGYTF. CDR3 bases: TGTGCCAGTAGTAGCGGTCCCACATTGGGCTACACCTTC.

The chain is built from TRBV7-8 and TRBJ2-1; D gene unclear. The germline V gene encodes CDR1 SGHVS and CDR2 FQNEAQ. The CDR3 sequence is 16 residues long. The ends were cut back, 1 base at V and 0 bases at J, with 10 bases in the middle. The CDR3: CASSLGRSSSYNEQFF. CDR3 in DNA: TGTGCCAGCAGCTTAGGGCGGTCAAGCTCCTACAATGAGCAGTTCTTC.

The chain employs TRBV10-3 and TRBJ1-1, with D maybe TRBD1 (6 bases). There are 13 residues in the CDR3. V gave up 9 bases and J gave up 6 bases, with 17 bases separating them. Germline V gives CDR1 ENHRY, CDR2 SYGVKD. CDR3 nucleotide sequence: TGTGCCATTCAGGACAGCCTAATCTCTGAAGCTTTCTTT. Its translation is CAIQDSLISEAFF.

In its sample, this clone was seen a few times. The germline gene is not matched at one end of the junction; a read error may be the cause. The chain uses TRBV5-3 and TRBJ1-2; perhaps TRBD1 as D (5 bases). TRBV5-3 is identified as an open reading frame with a role that is uncertain. The CDR3 totals 15 residues. The CDR3 bases are TGCGCCAGCAGCCAAGACCTCAGGGTGAGGTATGGCTACACCTTC. This encodes CASSQDLRVRYGYTF.

The gene calls are TRBV19 and TRBJ1-2, with 9 bases lining up with TRBD1. CDR3 length: 12 residues. From germline, CDR1 is LNHDA and CDR2 SQIVND (reference sequence). Germline trimming cut 8 bases from V and 8 bases from J; bases unmatched to any gene: 6. CDR3 DNA: TGTGCCAGTGAACAGGGGGCTTCCGGCTACACCTTC. This codes for CASEQGASGYTF.

The CDR3 coding sequence is TGTGCCAGCAGCTTAGTGACTAGCTCCTACGAGCAGTACTTC. Its protein is CASSLVTSSYEQYF. This chain joins TRBV7-2 and TRBJ2-7; D is perhaps TRBD2 (6 bases). CDR3 length: 14 amino acids. CDR1 SGHTA and CDR2 FQGNSA come from the germline V gene. V gave up 1 base and J gave up 0 bases, with 7 bases separating them.

The gene calls are TRBV4-1 and TRBJ1-1; D uncertain. There are 13 residues in the CDR3. V was pared by 5 bases and J by 3 bases, with 10 bases between. From germline, CDR1 is MGHRA and CDR2 YSYEKL. Written as DNA, the CDR3 is TGCGCCAGCAGCGATCCGGGTTACACTGAAGCTTTCTTT. Its translation is CASSDPGYTEAFF.

The rearrangement uses TRBV5-1 and TRBJ2-7; D is possibly TRBD1 (6 bases). V shed 4 bases and J shed 0 bases, with 11 bases lying between them. The CDR3 is 14 amino acids. Germline assignment: CDR1 SGHRS and CDR2 YFSETQ. The CDR3 reads CASSPGAGSYEQYF. The DNA for the CDR3 is TGCGCCAGCAGCCCAGGGGCCGGCTCCTACGAGCAGTACTTC.

The V gene is TRBV5-1, the J gene TRBJ2-2, with 7 bases fitting TRBD1. V lost 0 bases to trimming and J lost 5 bases; unmatched junction nucleotides: 7. This CDR3 has 16 amino acids. Germline assignment: CDR1 SGHRS and CDR2 YFSETQ. The CDR3 spells CASSLEGQVWTGELFF. The CDR3 region has the DNA TGCGCCAGCAGCTTGGAAGGACAGGTGTGGACCGGGGAGCTGTTTTTT.

The DNA for the CDR3 is TGTGCCAGCAGGGGAGGTGAGCGGCCTGAAGCTTTCTTT. It codes for CASRGGERPEAFF. This chain joins TRBV9 and TRBJ1-1; D is uncertain. Trimming took 5 bases from V and 6 from J, leaving 14 bases between them. Germline CDR1 reads SGDLS; CDR2 reads YYNGEE. The CDR3 sequence is 13 residues long.